This TCR beta chain derives from a study of shared clonotypes between healthy human individuals. Some clones are missing from TCRdb's copy, which holds only in-frame ones; the method was immunoSEQ multiplex PCR. The table lists millions of clones, around 93% of them singletons. The germline V gene has CDR1 MNHNS and CDR2 SASEGT. The length of the CDR3 is 15 residues. The V end was cut by 1 base, the J end by 5 bases, with 15 bases between. Positive CCR7 selection of CD45RO-negative cells yielded the naive CD8 cells, and terminally differentiated effector memory CD45RA+ cells were excluded. This chain uses TRBV6-1 with TRBJ2-7; a weak D match, TRBD2 (5 bases). The source of this sequence is a man aged 18 to 30 in good health. Some clones in this sample may be carry-over from other donors' samples. Sequences were obtained from naive CD8+ T cells from PBMCs. CDR3 DNA sequence: TGTGCCAGCAGTGAAGGTCGGAGGTGGAGTCACGAGCAGTACTTC. It encodes CASSEGRRWSHEQYF.